The 29 T cell receptor beta chains reported below all come from one sample, sequenced in a study of cytomegalovirus exposure and HLA in healthy donors. This PCR relied on a set of 60 Vbeta primers and 13 Jbeta primers. Generated by immunoSEQ multiplex PCR, the TCRdb table keeps only in-frame clones and is missing some. This sample's table has some 30,000 clones. Sequenced input: PBMCs. The receptors were gathered from a woman between 35 and 50 years old in good health and CMV-seropositive.

The chain uses TRBV10-3 and TRBJ2-5; the D gene is possibly TRBD1 (5 bases). Germline V gene data show CDR1 as ENHRY and CDR2 as SYGVKD. The length of the CDR3 is 14 residues. Trimming pared 0 bases from V and 5 bases from J, leaving 10 bases between. The CDR3 DNA follows: TGTGCCATCAGTGAGTCCAAGACAGCGGAGACCCAGTACTTC. This codes for CAISESKTAETQYF.

The V call is TRBV6-5, the J call TRBJ2-3; D ambiguous. The CDR3 consists of 15 residues. The germline V gene encodes CDR1 MNHEY and CDR2 SVGAGI. V lost 0 bases and J lost 4, with 11 bases in between. The CDR3, as DNA: TGTGCCAGCAGTTACTCTTTGACTCCCCCAGATACGCAGTATTTT. Protein sequence: CASSYSLTPPDTQYF.

V and J are TRBV28 and TRBJ1-2; 9 bases are a match to TRBD1. This CDR3 contains 14 residues. The germline CDR1 and CDR2 sequences are MDHEN and SYDVKM. V lost 2 bases and J lost 9; bases outside the gene matches: 7. This CDR3 is CASSLRGTGWSYTF. DNA for the CDR3: TGTGCCAGCAGTTTAAGGGGGACAGGGTGGAGCTACACCTTC.

V is TRBV2 and J is TRBJ2-3; 9 bases are a match to TRBD1. The CDR3 covers 16 residues. Losses at the gene ends were 6 bases for V and 4 bases for J; bases not matched to a gene: 11. Germline loops: CDR1 SNHLY, CDR2 FYNNEI. For the CDR3, the DNA is TGTGCCAGCAGCAATTGGGACAGGGCGGCGGCAGATACGCAGTATTTT. Its protein product is CASSNWDRAAADTQYF. Looking up the rest from reference TRBV2 and TRBJ2-3 gives the full variable domain: EPEVTQTPSHQVTQMGQEVILRCVPISNHLYFYWYRQILGQKVEFLVSFYNNEISEKSEIFDDQFSVERPDGSNFTLKIRSTKLEDSAMYFCASSNWDRAAADTQYFGPGTRLTVL.

The V call is TRBV5-1, the J call TRBJ2-7, with 13 bases fitting TRBD2. Trimming cost V 3 bases and J 8 bases; bases outside gene matches: 5. Germline V gene sequence: CDR1 SGHRS, CDR2 YFSETQ. CDR3 length: 14 residues. CDR3 in amino acids: CASSSRTSGSKQYF. The CDR3 DNA follows: TGCGCCAGCAGCTCGCGGACTAGCGGGAGTAAGCAGTACTTC.

The J gene is TRBJ1-5, the V gene TRBV7-2, with D perhaps matching TRBD1 (6 bases). V shed 5 bases and J shed 5 bases, with 10 bases lying between them. Germline V gene sequence: CDR1 SGHTA, CDR2 FQGNSA. This CDR3 contains 13 residues. This CDR3 is CASSIQGYQPQHF. DNA of the CDR3: TGTGCCAGCAGCATACAGGGATATCAGCCCCAGCATTTT.

The CDR3 loop reads CASSETSGGSYEQYF. The CDR3 nucleotides read TGTGCCAGTAGTGAAACTAGCGGCGGCTCCTACGAGCAGTACTTC. This sequence joins TRBV19 and TRBJ2-7, with 8 bases lining up with TRBD2. CDR1 LNHDA and CDR2 SQIVND come from the germline V gene (reference sequence). The CDR3 contains 15 residues. The junction had 6 bases not matched to a gene; V was cut back by 5 bases and J by 0 bases.

The CDR3 is CAGNSGGQGGETQYF. The CDR3, as DNA: TGTGCCGGGAACTCCGGAGGGCAGGGTGGGGAGACCCAGTACTTC. The gene calls are TRBV30 and TRBJ2-5; possible D gene TRBD2, 6 bases. Germline V lookup: CDR1 GTSNPN, CDR2 SVGIG (reference sequence). The CDR3 is made up of 15 amino acids. V was cut by 8 bases and J by 5 bases, with 24 bases left in between.

J is TRBJ2-7 and V is TRBV2; tentatively, D is TRBD2 (5 bases). The CDR3 length is 13 residues. V lost 8 bases and J lost 4, with 15 bases in between. From germline, CDR1 is SNHLY and CDR2 FYNNEI. This CDR3 reads CASGRLGGYEQYF. DNA of the CDR3: TGTGCCAGCGGACGTCTCGGCGGGTACGAGCAGTACTTC.

The chain recombines TRBV19 with TRBJ2-7, with 13 bases lining up with TRBD2. The CDR3 sequence is 16 residues long. The ends lost 6 bases at V and 5 bases at J; junction bases unmatched: 10. The V gene's germline CDR1 is LNHDA and CDR2 SQIVND (reference sequence). CDR3 in amino acids: CASSRRTSGGGNEQYF. CDR3 DNA: TGTGCCAGTAGCCGAAGGACTAGCGGGGGAGGGAACGAGCAGTACTTC.

The rearrangement uses TRBV4-3 and TRBJ2-2, with 9 bases fitting TRBD1. The germline CDR1 and CDR2 sequences are LGHNA and YSLEER. The CDR3 is 15 residues long. V lost 4 bases to trimming and J lost 7 bases; unmatched junction nucleotides: 7. The CDR3 protein is CASSPQQGAGGELFF. In DNA, the CDR3 is TGCGCCAGCAGCCCGCAACAGGGGGCCGGCGGGGAGCTGTTTTTT.

The chain has TRBV25-1 and TRBJ2-7; 10 nucleotides line up with TRBD1. Germline CDR1 is MGHDK and CDR2 is SYGVNS. The CDR3 runs 16 residues. J was trimmed by 0 bases and V by 5 bases; bases with no gene match: 7. The CDR3 DNA reads TGTGCCAGCAGTCCACTAGGGGACAGGGGCTCCTACGAGCAGTACTTC. This gives the protein CASSPLGDRGSYEQYF.

The rearrangement links TRBV29-1 to TRBJ1-1; D call uncertain. CDR1 SQVTM and CDR2 ANQGSEA come from the germline V gene. The CDR3 extends over 16 amino acids. The CDR3 region is CSGASISGSWRTEAFF. CDR3 nucleotides: TGCAGTGGCGCCTCAATCTCTGGAAGCTGGAGGACTGAAGCTTTCTTT.

The chain links TRBV28 to TRBJ2-4; D possibly corresponds to TRBD1 (5 bases). Trimming took off 1 base at V and 5 bases at J, with 9 bases between the two ends. Germline V gene sequence: CDR1 MDHEN, CDR2 SYDVKM. The CDR3 runs 14 residues. CDR3 sequence (DNA): TGTGCCAGCAGTTTATTTAGGGGTCAAAACATTCAGTACTTC. The encoded protein is CASSLFRGQNIQYF.

The chain joins TRBV2 to TRBJ1-5; 7 nucleotides line up with TRBD1. In germline, CDR1 is SNHLY, CDR2 FYNNEI. V trimming: 4 bases; J trimming: 5 bases; junction bases outside the gene matches: 5. The CDR3 is 14 amino acids. The CDR3 region is CASSAGTVDQPQHF. CDR3 coding DNA: TGTGCCAGCAGTGCCGGGACAGTGGATCAGCCCCAGCATTTT.

The genes are TRBV7-3 and TRBJ2-7; maybe TRBD2 (5 bases). Trimming took 6 bases from V and 3 from J, leaving 15 bases between them. The germline CDR1 and CDR2 sequences are SGHTA and FQGTGA. The CDR3 loop spans 14 amino acids. DNA of the CDR3: TGTGCCAGCAGGGATCCGGGAAGAAGCTACGAGCAGTACTTC. Encoded protein: CASRDPGRSYEQYF. Based on the CDR3 plus reference TRBV7-3 and TRBJ2-7, the full variable domain is GAGVSQTPSNKVTEKGKYVELRCDPISGHTALYWYRQSLGQGPEFLIYFQGTGAADDSGLPNDRFFAVRPEGSVSTLKIQRTERGDSAVYLCASRDPGRSYEQYFGPGTRLTVT.

The V gene is TRBV27, the J gene TRBJ2-7; 11 bases match TRBD1. Trimming at V came to 8 bases and at J to 3 bases, leaving 9 bases not matched to a gene. Germline V gene lookup returns CDR1 MNHEY and CDR2 SMNVEV (reference sequence). The CDR3 consists of 15 residues. In nucleotides, the CDR3 is TGTGCCAGCTTTGCTTCCGGGACAGGGGGCTACGAGCAGTACTTC. Translated: CASFASGTGGYEQYF.

The chain employs TRBV10-1 and TRBJ1-1; possibly TRBD1 for D (5 bases). The germline V and J ends were trimmed by 0 bases and 2 bases, with 16 bases remaining between them. The CDR3 contains 17 residues. Germline assignment: CDR1 WNHNN and CDR2 SYGVQD (reference sequence). The chain's CDR3 is CASSESPRQYYNTEAFF. In DNA, the CDR3 is TGCGCCAGCAGTGAGTCCCCGAGACAGTACTATAACACTGAAGCTTTCTTT.

This chain connects TRBV30 to TRBJ2-7, with TRBD1 identical over 7 bases. After removal of 5 bases from V and 2 bases from J, the junction contained 9 bases not matched to a gene. This CDR3 spans 14 amino acids. CDR1 is GTSNPN and CDR2 is SVGIG in the germline V gene (reference sequence). CDR3 DNA sequence: TGTGCCTGGGGAACCGGGACAGTCACCTACGAGCAGTACTTC. This sequence encodes CAWGTGTVTYEQYF.

Comments on this clone: Germline and junction disagree at one end, which may indicate a read error. The V call is TRBV11-1, the J call TRBJ2-5, with 9 bases identical to TRBD2. The CDR3 spans 15 residues. CDR1 and CDR2 (germline): SGHAT, FQDESV (reference sequence). The CDR3 region has the DNA TGTGCCAGCAGCGTAGCGGGAGAGTCGCAAGAGACCCAGTACTTC. Its translation: CASSVAGESQETQYF.

This chain links TRBV5-4 with TRBJ1-2; TRBD1 matches at 11 bases. J gave up 8 bases and V 0 bases, and 12 bases lay outside the gene matches. This CDR3 is built from 17 residues. Germline V gene lookup returns CDR1 SGHNT and CDR2 YYREEE (reference sequence). DNA for the CDR3: TGTGCCAGCAGCTTGGTAGTGGGGGACAGGGGGGGATCAGGCTACACCTTC. Its protein is CASSLVVGDRGGSGYTF. Based on the CDR3 plus reference TRBV5-4 and TRBJ1-2, the full variable domain is ETGVTQSPTHLIKTRGQQVTLRCSSQSGHNTVSWYQQALGQGPQFIFQYYREEENGRGNFPPRFSGLQFPNYSSELNVNALELDDSALYLCASSLVVGDRGGSGYTFGSGTRLTVV.

The chain uses TRBV29-1 and TRBJ2-5; a possible D gene is TRBD2 (6 bases). The CDR3 is 13 amino acids. V lost 1 base and J lost 3, with 9 bases in between. CDR1 and CDR2 (germline): SQVTM, ANQGSEA. CDR3 region: CSVEVGGEETQYF. Written as DNA, the CDR3 is TGCAGCGTTGAAGTAGGCGGGGAAGAGACCCAGTACTTC. Using reference TRBV29-1 and TRBJ2-5 for the parts outside the CDR3, the full variable domain is SAVISQKPSRDICQRGTSLTIQCQVDSQVTMMFWYRQQPGQSLTLIATANQGSEATYESGFVIDKFPISRPNLTFSTLTVSNMSPEDSSIYLCSVEVGGEETQYFGPGTRLLVL.

The rearrangement uses TRBV6-5 and TRBJ2-5, with a possible D match to TRBD1 (6 bases). The CDR3 is 15 residues long. Germline lookup yields CDR1 MNHEY and CDR2 SVGAGI. Deletions cut 4 bases from V and 4 bases from J, with 16 bases between. CDR3 residues: CASSSSREQGETQYF. The CDR3 DNA is TGTGCCAGCAGTTCTTCTAGGGAACAGGGAGAGACCCAGTACTTC.

The chain carries TRBV7-9 and TRBJ1-1, with TRBD1 matching 7 bases. V lost 3 bases to trimming and J lost 11 bases; unmatched junction nucleotides: 6. Per germline, CDR1 SEHNR and CDR2 FQNEAQ (reference sequence). The CDR3 spans 12 residues. The CDR3 sequence is CASSFRQGSAFF. The CDR3 coding sequence is TGTGCCAGCAGCTTCAGACAGGGCTCGGCTTTCTTT.

This chain uses TRBV19 with TRBJ1-2, with D tentatively TRBD1 (6 bases). With 3 bases removed from V and 7 bases from J, the gap between germline ends came to 18 bases. The CDR3 totals 15 residues. Germline CDR1 reads LNHDA; CDR2 reads SQIVND (reference sequence). CDR3 protein: CASSIGQGRRGGYTF. CDR3 DNA: TGTGCCAGTAGTATCGGTCAGGGGCGCCGCGGTGGCTACACCTTC.

This rearrangement joins TRBV4-1 to TRBJ2-7; 11 bases match TRBD2. The CDR3 loop spans 16 amino acids. In germline, CDR1 is MGHRA, CDR2 YSYEKL. Trimming cost V 3 bases and J 5 bases; bases outside gene matches: 9. The CDR3 spells CASSHPITSGSDEQYF. CDR3 nucleotide sequence: TGCGCCAGCAGCCATCCGATTACTAGCGGGAGTGACGAGCAGTACTTC.

V is TRBV7-2 and J is TRBJ2-7; TRBD1 agrees at 7 bases. CDR1 is SGHTA and CDR2 is FQGNSA in the germline V gene. J gave up 2 bases and V 0 bases, and 7 bases lay outside the gene matches. The CDR3 covers 16 residues. CDR3 DNA sequence: TGTGCCAGCAGCTTAGCCCCAGGGGGTTACACCTACGAGCAGTACTTC. It encodes CASSLAPGGYTYEQYF.

The V gene is TRBV7-9, the J gene TRBJ2-3, with 11 positions matching TRBD1. Germline loops: CDR1 SEHNR, CDR2 FQNEAQ (reference sequence). CDR3 length: 15 amino acids. V dropped 5 bases and J dropped 4; count of bases not matched to a gene: 5. The DNA of the CDR3 is TGTGCCAGCAGCGGACAGGGGGCGACCCCAGATACGCAGTATTTT. Its translation: CASSGQGATPDTQYF.

The CDR3 protein is CASSPQTSGSSYEQYF. The CDR3 region has the DNA TGTGCCAGCAGCCCGCAGACTAGCGGGAGTAGCTACGAGCAGTACTTC. The chain couples TRBV7-6 to TRBJ2-7, with 12 bases aligning to TRBD2. V lost 5 bases and J lost 3; bases outside the gene matches: 8. The CDR3 spans 16 residues. The V gene's germline CDR1 is SGHVS and CDR2 FNYEAQ.